The 21 T cell receptor beta chains listed next were all sequenced from one sample in a study of T cells in Graves' hyperthyroidism and ophthalmopathy (dated by TCRdb to the late 2010s). The protocol used for the library was multiplex PCR. TCRdb records Illumina HiSeq 2000 as the sequencer. Amplification of TCR beta CDR3 regions was carried out from RNA transcripts. The first round of RT-PCR for the TCR CDR3 was performed with the HTBI primer set and the Qiagen OneStep RT-PCR kit. TCRdb applied fastp at Q25 and MiXCR to the public reads, then kept only in-frame beta chains. Rows merge per CDR3 protein into single entries with the most common DNA and genes. Here the sample has roughly 400,000 distinct CDR3 sequences; 20% to 25% occur a single time. 73% of the sample comes from the top ten. Specimen: blood. Every receptor here comes from a man aged 50 to 59 with Graves' hyperthyroidism.

This clonotype showed up many times. J is TRBJ1-1 and V is TRBV27; D is unresolved. Between the trimmed V and J ends, which lost 4 bases and 3 bases, there was a span of 9 bases. The CDR3 length is 13 residues. Germline CDR1 MNHEY, CDR2 SMNVEV (reference sequence). The CDR3 DNA reads as TGTGCCAGCAGTTCCCGTTTAGACACTGAAGCTTTCTTT. This codes for CASSSRLDTEAFF.

In its sample, this clonotype was seen many times. The rearrangement uses TRBV20-1 and TRBJ2-3; D ambiguous. CDR1 and CDR2 from the germline V gene are DFQATT and SNEGSKA (reference sequence). The CDR3 consists of 16 residues. With 5 bases removed from V and 0 bases from J, the gap between germline ends came to 18 bases. CDR3 protein: CSAGLDLLLSTDTQYF. For the CDR3, the DNA is TGCAGTGCTGGATTGGACCTCCTCCTCAGCACAGATACGCAGTATTTT.

This clonotype has more than one count but fewer than ten. The chain employs TRBV5-1 and TRBJ2-4; D is possibly TRBD2 (6 bases). V shed 1 base and J shed 9 bases, with 17 bases lying between them. The CDR3 is 15 residues long. Germline V gives CDR1 SGHRS, CDR2 YFSETQ. The CDR3 bases are TGCGCCAGCAGCTTGTGGGCCGGGAGTCTCAGCATTCAGTACTTC. Its protein is CASSLWAGSLSIQYF.

This clonotype was observed a handful of times. This CDR3 is CASSPERGAKNIQYF. The CDR3 DNA follows: TGTGCCAGCAGTCCTGAGCGGGGAGCCAAAAACATTCAGTACTTC. V and J are TRBV28 and TRBJ2-4; 7 positions agree with TRBD2. V lost 5 bases to trimming and J lost 0 bases; unmatched junction nucleotides: 4. The CDR3 loop spans 15 amino acids. The germline V gene encodes CDR1 MDHEN and CDR2 SYDVKM.

The rearrangement joins TRBV19 to TRBJ2-3, with TRBD2 matching over 9 bases. The CDR3 is made up of 18 amino acids. Germline CDR1 and CDR2: LNHDA and SQIVND (reference sequence). The V segment lost 3 bases and the J segment 4 bases; nucleotides outside the gene matches: 14. CDR3 in amino acids: CASSMAGGASGNSDTQYF. CDR3 nucleotide sequence: TGTGCCAGTAGTATGGCCGGAGGGGCTAGCGGGAACTCAGATACGCAGTATTTT.

This clonotype was recorded many times. V is TRBV12-3 or TRBV12-4 and J is TRBJ1-1; D is undetermined. V lost 4 bases and J 3 bases, leaving 12 bases between the germline ends. This CDR3 region has 14 residues. CDR3 amino acids: CASSYRSTDTEAFF. CDR3 bases: TGTGCCAGCAGTTATCGGAGCACTGACACTGAAGCTTTCTTT.

This chain joins TRBV5-4 and TRBJ2-2; 11 bases are a match to TRBD2. Trimming removed 4 bases from V and 5 bases from J; junction bases left unmatched: 7. This CDR3 comprises 16 residues. Germline CDR1 SGHNT, CDR2 YYREEE (reference sequence). CDR3 sequence: CASSPLAGGRTGELFF. CDR3 DNA: TGTGCCAGCAGCCCTCTAGCGGGAGGACGAACCGGGGAGCTGTTTTTT.

There are many counts of this clonotype. The chain recombines TRBV12-5 with TRBJ1-1, with D uncertain. Per germline, CDR1 LGHNT and CDR2 FRNRAP. The CDR3 extends over 15 amino acids. The V end lost 0 bases, the J end lost 1 base, and 9 bases lay between the germline ends. This CDR3 is CASGLVRRGNTEAFF. CDR3 nucleotide sequence: TGTGCTAGTGGTTTGGTACGACGGGGGAACACTGAAGCTTTCTTT.

This clonotype was detected a few times. This chain connects TRBV5-1 to TRBJ2-7; D gene uncertain. Trimming removed 6 bases at V and 5 bases at J, with 18 bases between. The germline V gene has CDR1 SGHRS and CDR2 YFSETQ. The CDR3 sequence is 14 residues long. This CDR3 reads CASKRAERADEQYF. The DNA of the CDR3 is TGCGCCAGCAAACGAGCTGAAAGGGCGGACGAGCAGTACTTC. Supplemented by reference TRBV5-1 and TRBJ2-7, the full variable domain reads KAGVTQTPRYLIKTRGQQVTLSCSPISGHRSVSWYQQTPGQGLQFLFEYFSETQRNKGNFPGRFSGRQFSNSRSEMNVSTLELGDSALYLCASKRAERADEQYFGPGTRLTVT.

The genes are TRBV12-3 or TRBV12-4 and TRBJ2-1; D possibly corresponds to TRBD1 (6 bases). V was pared by 10 bases and J by 9 bases, with 13 bases between. There are 11 residues in the CDR3. As DNA, the CDR3 is TGTGCCACGGGACACATCAGTGAGCAGTTCTTC. Protein sequence: CATGHISEQFF.

This clonotype was counted at least ten times. The rearrangement links TRBV28 to TRBJ2-5; 7 bases match TRBD1. The CDR3 is made up of 15 amino acids. Germline CDR1 MDHEN, CDR2 SYDVKM. V was pared by 3 bases and J by 7 bases, with 11 bases of the junction left unmatched. CDR3 amino acids: CASSLGAQGDGTQYF. The CDR3 coding sequence is TGTGCCAGCAGTTTGGGGGCCCAGGGGGATGGGACCCAGTACTTC.

This clonotype was seen ten or more times. The CDR3 loop reads CASSLSQGARTEAFF. DNA for the CDR3: TGTGCCAGCAGTTTGTCACAGGGGGCGCGCACTGAAGCTTTCTTT. The V and J genes are TRBV28 and TRBJ1-1; 9 bases agree with TRBD1. The CDR3 has 15 residues. Germline CDR1 MDHEN, CDR2 SYDVKM. V was clipped by 3 bases and J by 4 bases; unmatched bases: 6.

Concerning this clonotype: This could be a read error, since a much larger clone is one nucleotide away. The rearrangement uses TRBV28 and TRBJ1-1; D remains unclear. The germline CDR1 and CDR2 sequences are MDHEN and SYDVKM. This CDR3 spans 14 amino acids. CDR3 coding DNA: TGTGCCAGCAGTTTTGGTCAGGTCAACACTGAAACTTTCTTT. The encoded protein is CASSFGQVNTETFF.

About this clonotype: This may be a read error, as it is one base from a much larger clone. V is TRBV11-2 and J is TRBJ2-7, with D perhaps TRBD1 (5 bases). The CDR3 consists of 15 residues. Per the germline V gene, CDR1 is SGHAT and CDR2 is FQNNGV. The CDR3 DNA reads as TGTGCCAGCAGCTTATCAGGGTATGAAACCTACGAGCGGTACTTC. Its protein product is CASSLSGYETYERYF.

The chain links TRBV5-1 to TRBJ2-5; D remains ambiguous. The ends were cut back, 0 bases at V and 5 bases at J, with 17 bases in the middle. Germline V CDR1 and CDR2: SGHRS, YFSETQ. The CDR3 sequence is 16 residues long. The CDR3 loop is CASSLGPRKGAETQYF. The CDR3 bases are TGCGCCAGCAGCTTGGGGCCGCGGAAGGGTGCGGAGACCCAGTACTTC.

The gene calls are TRBV2 and TRBJ2-1; the match to TRBD2 covers 9 bases. CDR1 is SNHLY and CDR2 is FYNNEI in the germline V gene. CDR3 size: 14 residues. J lost 4 bases, V lost 5 bases, and 3 bases had no gene match. The CDR3, as DNA: TGTGCCAGCAGTTCGACTAGCGGATACAATGAGCAGTTCTTC. Residues: CASSSTSGYNEQFF.

This clonotype showed up many times. The chain uses TRBV6-6 and TRBJ2-7; TRBD2 matches 8 bases. Germline V gene lookup returns CDR1 MNHNY and CDR2 SVGAGI (reference sequence). This CDR3 has 18 amino acids. V dropped 0 bases and J dropped 1; count of bases not matched to a gene: 11. CDR3 bases: TGTGCCAGCAGTTACTCGGCCGAGACTAGCGAAATTTCCTACGAGCAGTACTTC. Translated: CASSYSAETSEISYEQYF.

The CDR3 region has the DNA TGTGCCAGCAGCTGGGGACGGAAAGAGACCCAGTACTTC. Residues: CASSWGRKETQYF. This chain joins TRBV5-6 and TRBJ2-5; either TRBD1 or TRBD2 may fit D (5 bases each). V dropped 3 bases and J dropped 3 bases, with 9 bases sitting between them. Germline V gene lookup returns CDR1 SGHDT and CDR2 YYEEEE. This CDR3 comprises 13 residues.

The chain is built from TRBV5-1 and TRBJ2-5; D unresolved. The germline CDR1 and CDR2 sequences are SGHRS and YFSETQ. Between the trimmed V and J ends, which lost 4 bases and 5 bases, there was a span of 15 bases. The CDR3 totals 14 residues. Here the CDR3 reads CASSDPTGRETQYF. The CDR3 DNA is TGCGCCAGCAGCGACCCGACTGGACGGGAGACCCAGTACTTC.

This chain connects TRBV11-3 to TRBJ2-1; no definite D call. This CDR3 is built from 16 residues. Trimming shortened V by 0 bases and J by 0 bases, and 9 bases separated the two germline ends. Looked up from germline, CDR1 is SGHNT and CDR2 is YENEEA. CDR3 bases: TGTGCCAGCAGCTTAGACAACTGGAGCTCCTACAATGAGCAGTTCTTC. Residues: CASSLDNWSSYNEQFF. The entire variable domain, with the rest obtained from reference TRBV11-3 and TRBJ2-1, is as follows: EAGVVQSPRYKIIEKKQPVAFWCNPISGHNTLYWYLQNLGQGPELLIRYENEEAVDDSQLPKDRFSAERLKGVDSTLKIQPAELGDSAVYLCASSLDNWSSYNEQFFGPGTRLTVL.

V gene TRBV4-2 combines with J gene TRBJ2-5, with a weak D call TRBD2 (7 bases). Trimming stripped 0 bases from V and 1 base from J, with 21 bases between. CDR1 LGHNA and CDR2 YNFKEQ come from the germline V gene. The CDR3 has 19 amino acids. The DNA of the CDR3 is TGTGCCAGCAGCCAAGATCCCACTCGGGGGGCGAACAGCCAAGAGACCCAGTACTTC. Translated: CASSQDPTRGANSQETQYF.